The 19 T cell receptor beta chains below were found in one sample sequenced in a study of identifying expanded T cells in peripheral blood. Sequencing was performed with immunoSEQ multiplex PCR; in TCRdb, only in-frame clones are kept and a portion is missing. The sample carries 83,000 or so clones, roughly 86% recorded once. Sequencing was carried out using blood. The receptors shown here come from a person between 18 and 75 years old in good health.

The V gene is TRBV7-9, the J gene TRBJ1-1; D might be TRBD1 (5 bases). The CDR3 contains 13 residues. CDR1 is SEHNR, CDR2 FQNEAQ, per germline (reference sequence). The germline V and J ends were trimmed by 4 bases and 6 bases, with 12 bases remaining between them. The CDR3 DNA follows: TGTGCCAGCAGCTCCCCGACAGCCGCTGAAGCTTTCTTT. It codes for CASSSPTAAEAFF. Together with reference TRBV7-9 and TRBJ1-1, the CDR3 gives the full variable domain: DTGVSQNPRHKITKRGQNVTFRCDPISEHNRLYWYRQTLGQGPEFLTYFQNEAQLEKSRLLSDRFSAERPKGSFSTLEIQRTEQGDSAMYLCASSSPTAAEAFFGQGTRLTVV.

This clone was counted a single time. This rearrangement joins TRBV6-1 to TRBJ1-3, with no clear D. CDR1 is MNHNS, CDR2 SASEGT, per germline. The V and J ends lost 4 bases and 0 bases respectively, with 13 bases between them. This CDR3 is built from 16 residues. The CDR3 sequence is CASSAFSSPSGNTIYF. DNA for the CDR3: TGTGCCAGCAGTGCGTTCAGTTCGCCCTCTGGAAACACCATATATTTT.

The chain couples TRBV5-4 to TRBJ2-2; D unresolved. From germline, CDR1 is SGHNT and CDR2 YYREEE (reference sequence). V lost 3 bases, J lost 0 bases, and 12 bases lay in between. This CDR3 spans 16 amino acids. The CDR3: CASSYPAFANTGELFF. The DNA for the CDR3 is TGTGCCAGCAGCTACCCAGCGTTCGCGAACACCGGGGAGCTGTTTTTT.

This sequence joins TRBV2 and TRBJ2-3, with 11 bases aligning to TRBD2. Looked up from germline, CDR1 is SNHLY and CDR2 is FYNNEI. V shed 4 bases, J shed 2 bases, and the junction held 2 bases outside the gene matches. The CDR3 runs 15 residues. The CDR3 bases are TGTGCCAGCAGTGCGACTAGCGGGGACACAGATACGCAGTATTTT. Translating it yields CASSATSGDTDTQYF.

V usage is TRBV30 and J usage is TRBJ1-5; weak D call: TRBD1 (5 bases). The CDR3 extends over 14 amino acids. Germline V gene lookup returns CDR1 GTSNPN and CDR2 SVGIG (reference sequence). Deletions cut 2 bases from V and 3 bases from J, with 11 bases between. CDR3 loop: CAWSTGGNNQPQHF. CDR3 in DNA: TGTGCCTGGAGTACTGGGGGGAACAATCAGCCCCAGCATTTT.

The J gene is TRBJ2-7, the V gene TRBV18; perhaps TRBD1 as D (6 bases). The V end was cut by 4 bases, the J end by 9 bases, with 16 bases between. This CDR3 is built from 13 residues. Germline V gives CDR1 KGHSH, CDR2 LQKENI. CDR3 sequence: CASSRQAGDPQYF. The CDR3 coding sequence is TGTGCCAGCTCACGACAGGCCGGGGACCCGCAGTACTTC. The full variable domain, with the rest looked up from reference TRBV18 and TRBJ2-7, is NAGVMQNPRHLVRRRGQEARLRCSPMKGHSHVYWYRQLPEEGLKFMVYLQKENIIDESGMPKERFSAEFPKEGPSILRIQQVVRGDSAAYFCASSRQAGDPQYFGPGTRLTVT.

This clone came up a few times. The chain recombines TRBV18 with TRBJ1-2, with D possibly TRBD1 on 5 matching bases. The V end was cut by 3 bases, the J end by 7 bases, with 9 bases between. Germline CDR1 and CDR2: KGHSH and LQKENI. CDR3 length: 12 residues. CDR3 residues: CASSPFQGGYTF. The CDR3 region has the DNA TGTGCCAGCTCACCCTTTCAGGGTGGCTACACCTTC.

This chain uses TRBV2 with TRBJ1-6, with 7 bases identical to TRBD1. This CDR3 spans 14 amino acids. Germline assignment: CDR1 SNHLY and CDR2 FYNNEI. With 5 bases clipped from V and 4 bases from J, the junction kept 2 bases outside the gene matches. In DNA form, the CDR3 reads TGTGCCAGCAGTTTACAGGGGTATAATTCACCCCTCCACTTT. This codes for CASSLQGYNSPLHF.

The rearrangement links TRBV11-2 to TRBJ2-7, with D unresolved. Germline CDR1 and CDR2: SGHAT and FQNNGV. Trimming removed 3 bases at V and 0 bases at J, with 15 bases between. The CDR3 contains 16 residues. The CDR3 nucleotides read TGTGCCAGCAGCTTTCGCGGACCACCGGTCTCCTACGAGCAGTACTTC. Translating it yields CASSFRGPPVSYEQYF.

The CDR3 spells CASKRGTNTGELFF. Written as DNA, the CDR3 is TGTGCCAGTAAGAGAGGGACTAACACCGGGGAGCTGTTTTTT. V and J are TRBV19 and TRBJ2-2; a possible D gene is TRBD2 (6 bases). CDR1 LNHDA and CDR2 SQIVND come from the germline V gene (reference sequence). The V end was cut by 7 bases, the J end by 2 bases, with 11 bases between. The CDR3 runs 14 residues. Variable domain in full (rest from reference TRBV19 and TRBJ2-2): DGGITQSPKYLFRKEGQNVTLSCEQNLNHDAMYWYRQDPGQGLRLIYYSQIVNDFQKGDIAEGYSVSREKKESFPLTVTSAQKNPTAFYLCASKRGTNTGELFFGEGSRLTVL.

The chain combines TRBV27 with TRBJ2-5; the D gene is possibly TRBD2 (6 bases). The CDR3 loop spans 14 amino acids. CDR1 is MNHEY, CDR2 SMNVEV, per germline (reference sequence). Trimming took off 6 bases at V and 5 bases at J, with 16 bases between the two ends. The CDR3: CASSPTGTVETQYF. Written as DNA, the CDR3 is TGTGCCAGCAGCCCGACCGGGACTGTGGAGACCCAGTACTTC.

The genes are TRBV27 and TRBJ2-1, with 7 bases identical to TRBD2. Unmatched junction bases numbered 8, after V lost 3 bases and J lost 6 bases. Germline assignment: CDR1 MNHEY and CDR2 SMNVEV (reference sequence). The CDR3 consists of 15 residues. CDR3 sequence (DNA): TGTGCCAGCAGTTTTTCGGGGGAGGGGTCCAATGAGCAGTTCTTC. It is translated as CASSFSGEGSNEQFF.

The chain is built from TRBV19 and TRBJ2-7, with D hard to call. This CDR3 spans 11 amino acids. The V gene's germline CDR1 is LNHDA and CDR2 SQIVND (reference sequence). The germline V and J ends were trimmed by 5 bases and 0 bases, with 2 bases remaining between them. The CDR3: CASSDSYEQYF. The CDR3 DNA follows: TGTGCCAGTAGTGACTCCTACGAGCAGTACTTC.

This clone was seen a single time. The chain has TRBV7-9 and TRBJ2-7; 7 nucleotides line up with TRBD1. Germline V gene data show CDR1 as SEHNR and CDR2 as FQNEAQ (reference sequence). After removal of 4 bases from V and 5 bases from J, the junction contained 14 bases not matched to a gene. The CDR3 extends over 16 amino acids. The CDR3 DNA reads TGTGCCAGCAGCTCACTAACGGGACAGCCCACCGACGAGCAGTACTTC. It codes for CASSSLTGQPTDEQYF. Drawing the rest from reference TRBV7-9 and TRBJ2-7, the complete variable domain is DTGVSQNPRHKITKRGQNVTFRCDPISEHNRLYWYRQTLGQGPEFLTYFQNEAQLEKSRLLSDRFSAERPKGSFSTLEIQRTEQGDSAMYLCASSSLTGQPTDEQYFGPGTRLTVT.

The chain recombines TRBV28 with TRBJ2-3, with TRBD1 as a possible D gene (6 bases). The CDR3 length is 14 residues. The germline V gene encodes CDR1 MDHEN and CDR2 SYDVKM. Deletions cut 6 bases from V and 5 bases from J, with 15 bases between. The CDR3 protein is CASRQQGEGDTQYF. For the CDR3, the DNA is TGTGCCAGCAGGCAACAGGGTGAGGGAGATACGCAGTATTTT.

The J gene is TRBJ2-1, the V gene TRBV5-4; tentative D call: TRBD2 (5 bases). CDR1 is SGHNT, CDR2 YYREEE, per germline (reference sequence). Trimming removed 0 bases from V and 13 bases from J, with 11 bases in between. The CDR3 extends over 12 amino acids. The CDR3 reads CASSLAGGTQFF. In DNA form, the CDR3 reads TGTGCCAGCAGCTTGGCAGGAGGAACCCAGTTCTTC.

In DNA, the CDR3 is TGTGCCATCAGTTTCTACGAGCGGGGGAATGGCACAGATACGCAGTATTTT. Amino acid sequence: CAISFYERGNGTDTQYF. The chain has TRBV10-3 and TRBJ2-3; 8 positions agree with TRBD2. V shed 5 bases and J 1 base; nucleotides not matched to a gene: 11. CDR3 length: 17 amino acids. Germline-derived CDR1 and CDR2 are ENHRY and SYGVKD.

The genes are TRBV9 and TRBJ2-1; the match to TRBD2 covers 11 bases. Trimming removed 1 base from V and 6 bases from J; junction bases left unmatched: 3. CDR3 length: 15 residues. Germline V gene data show CDR1 as SGDLS and CDR2 as YYNGEE. The CDR3 loop reads CASSVSSGGANEQFF. CDR3 nucleotides: TGTGCCAGCAGCGTAAGTAGCGGGGGGGCCAATGAGCAGTTCTTC.

The J gene is TRBJ2-7, the V gene TRBV7-9; D assignment may be TRBD1 or TRBD2 (6 bases each). The CDR3 is made up of 16 amino acids. V was cut by 5 bases and J by 3 bases, with 20 bases left in between. In germline, CDR1 is SEHNR, CDR2 FQNEAQ (reference sequence). Written as DNA, the CDR3 is TGTGCCAGCAGCGGGGGCGGGACCATGAGGGTCTACGAGCAGTACTTC. It encodes CASSGGGTMRVYEQYF. The full variable domain, completed using reference TRBV7-9 and TRBJ2-7, is DTGVSQNPRHKITKRGQNVTFRCDPISEHNRLYWYRQTLGQGPEFLTYFQNEAQLEKSRLLSDRFSAERPKGSFSTLEIQRTEQGDSAMYLCASSGGGTMRVYEQYFGPGTRLTVT.